This TCR beta chain derives from a study of blood T cell repertoires in COVID-19. This clone was detected ten times or more. The ends were cut back, 3 bases at V and 7 bases at J, with 13 bases in the middle. This CDR3 spans 13 amino acids. Germline loops: CDR1 GTSNPN, CDR2 SVGIG (reference sequence). Original handling: Quantification of nucleated cells was approximated via reference gene primer amplification. Data came from immunoSEQ multiplex PCR; TCRdb stores just in-frame clones and leaves some out. V and J calls and clone size are given by that table; D and trimming were obtained from the DNA. The sample yields approximately 450,000 clones, around 89% seen once.

Specimen: peripheral blood. The clonotype originates from a woman in her thirties with acute or convalescent COVID-19. This sequence joins TRBV30 and TRBJ1-5; D is perhaps TRBD1 (6 bases). In nucleotides, the CDR3 is TGTGCCTGGAGCAACAGGGAAAACCAGCCCCAGCATTTT. Amino acids: CAWSNRENQPQHF.